This passage covers 4 T cell receptor beta chains from one sample sequenced in a study of cytomegalovirus exposure and HLA in healthy donors. The PCR ran on 60 Vbeta and 13 Jbeta primers. The data were produced by immunoSEQ multiplex PCR, yet TCRdb's version contains in-frame clones alone and is incomplete. The sample consists of roughly 120,000 clones, roughly 84% of them appearing once. The source material was PBMCs. The receptors here all came from a man aged 25-45 years in good health and CMV-seropositive.

The rearrangement joins TRBV6-6 to TRBJ2-7; the match to TRBD2 covers 8 bases. Germline V gives CDR1 MNHNY, CDR2 SVGAGI (reference sequence). After removal of 5 bases from V and 5 bases from J, the junction contained 11 bases not matched to a gene. The CDR3 is 15 residues long. Here the CDR3 reads CASSRIAGWWDEQYF. The CDR3 region has the DNA TGTGCCAGCAGTCGAATAGCGGGGTGGTGGGACGAGCAGTACTTC.

CDR3 nucleotide sequence: TGTGCCAGCTCACTCGGACAGGGGCCGAACTATGGCTACACCTTC. Translated, it gives CASSLGQGPNYGYTF. The chain recombines TRBV18 with TRBJ1-2, with TRBD1 matching over 9 bases. After removal of 4 bases from V and 2 bases from J, the junction contained 5 bases not matched to a gene. Per the germline V gene, CDR1 is KGHSH and CDR2 is LQKENI. The CDR3 covers 15 residues.

This sequence joins TRBV7-7 and TRBJ2-1; D unresolved. V was pared by 5 bases and J by 3 bases, with 11 bases between. This CDR3 region has 14 residues. CDR1 and CDR2 (germline): SSHAT, FNYEAQ (reference sequence). The CDR3 region is CASSQLGSYNEQFF. The CDR3 DNA is TGTGCCAGCAGCCAATTGGGCAGCTACAATGAGCAGTTCTTC.

This clone showed up just once. The chain links TRBV11-3 to TRBJ1-4; D is unclear. Germline V gene data show CDR1 as SGHNT and CDR2 as YENEEA. The CDR3 has 16 residues. The V end lost 1 base, the J end lost 3 bases, and 12 bases lay between the germline ends. The CDR3 here is CASSLGTRAANEKLFF. The CDR3, as DNA: TGTGCCAGCAGCTTAGGTACGAGGGCTGCTAATGAAAAACTGTTTTTT.